The rows below give T cell receptor beta chains drawn from one sample of a study of cytomegalovirus exposure and HLA in healthy donors. Some clones are missing from TCRdb's copy, which holds only in-frame ones; the method was immunoSEQ multiplex PCR. This sample has about 250,000 clones, with about 75% found just once. The sequencing input was PBMCs. Source of these receptors: a female donor in good health and CMV-seronegative. CDR3s include the opening cysteine and the closing phenylalanine or tryptophan. The D gene is left open where the match is weak. A clone size is listed for some rows: how often the clone was seen (once, few, many), or a class if it is expanded.

v_gene	abundance	j_gene	d_gene	CDR3nt	CDR3aa
TRBV5-1	NA	TRBJ2-7	NA	TGCGCCAGCAGCTTTGCGTCTGATGCGGGCGGCTCCTACGAGCAGTACTTC	CASSFASDAGGSYEQYF
TRBV6-5	NA	TRBJ2-7	TRBD1	TGTGCCAGCACCGAGGACAGGTCCGGCCACGAGCAGTACTTC	CASTEDRSGHEQYF
TRBV2	NA	TRBJ2-7	NA	TGTGCCAGTACCAGGTCCTACGAGCAGTACTTC	CASTRSYEQYF
TRBV4-1	NA	TRBJ1-5	TRBD1	TGCGCCAGCAGCTACACCGCCCATCGACAGGGGGATCAGCCCCAGCATTTT	CASSYTAHRQGDQPQHF
TRBV5-1	NA	TRBJ2-7	TRBD2	TGCGCCAGCAGCTTGTCCCTAGCGGAAATCTACGAGCAGTACTTC	CASSLSLAEIYEQYF
TRBV6-1	NA	TRBJ2-4	TRBD2	TGTGCCAGCAGGATGGCGGGAGTTACAAACATTCAGTACTTC	CASRMAGVTNIQYF
TRBV2	NA	TRBJ2-5	NA	TGTGCCAGCAATTCGGCGACAGGGGAGGGAGAGACCCAGTACTTC	CASNSATGEGETQYF
TRBV6-5	NA	TRBJ2-5	TRBD2	TGTGCCAGCAGTAAACGGGGACCGGGTAGCGGGAGGCAGTACTTC	CASSKRGPGSGRQYF
TRBV5-6	once	TRBJ1-1	NA	TGTGCCAGCAGCTTCGCAGGCACTGAAGCTTTCTTT	CASSFAGTEAFF
TRBV25-1	NA	TRBJ2-1	TRBD2	TGTGCCACCGTAGCGGGAGGCCCCAACAATGAGCAGTTCTTC	CATVAGGPNNEQFF
TRBV29-1	NA	TRBJ2-3	TRBD2	TGCAGCGTTGAATTACTAGCGGGTACAGATACGCAGTATTTT	CSVELLAGTDTQYF
TRBV19	NA	TRBJ2-1	NA	TGTGCCAGCCTGGGCCGCCACAATGAGCAGTTCTTC	CASLGRHNEQFF
TRBV15	few	TRBJ2-2	NA	TGTGCCACCACTACGGCGAACACCGGGGAGCTGTTTTTT	CATTTANTGELFF
TRBV7-8	NA	TRBJ1-2	NA	TGTGCCAGCAGCTTAGATGGTAGGGGAGGTTATGGCTACACCTTC	CASSLDGRGGYGYTF